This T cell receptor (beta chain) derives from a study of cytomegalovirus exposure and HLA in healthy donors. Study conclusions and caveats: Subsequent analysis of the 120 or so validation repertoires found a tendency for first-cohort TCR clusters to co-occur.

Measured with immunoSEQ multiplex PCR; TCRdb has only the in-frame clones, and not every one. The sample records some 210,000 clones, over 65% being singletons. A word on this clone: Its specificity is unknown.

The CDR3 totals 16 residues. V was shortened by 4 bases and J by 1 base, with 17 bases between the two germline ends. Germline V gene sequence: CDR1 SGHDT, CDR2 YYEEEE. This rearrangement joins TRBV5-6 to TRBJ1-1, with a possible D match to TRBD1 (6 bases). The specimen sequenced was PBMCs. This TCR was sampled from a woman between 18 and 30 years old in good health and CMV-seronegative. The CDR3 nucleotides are TGTGCCAGCAGCCCGATGAGGGGGGCGCCGAACACTGAAGCTTTCTTT. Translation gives CASSPMRGAPNTEAFF.